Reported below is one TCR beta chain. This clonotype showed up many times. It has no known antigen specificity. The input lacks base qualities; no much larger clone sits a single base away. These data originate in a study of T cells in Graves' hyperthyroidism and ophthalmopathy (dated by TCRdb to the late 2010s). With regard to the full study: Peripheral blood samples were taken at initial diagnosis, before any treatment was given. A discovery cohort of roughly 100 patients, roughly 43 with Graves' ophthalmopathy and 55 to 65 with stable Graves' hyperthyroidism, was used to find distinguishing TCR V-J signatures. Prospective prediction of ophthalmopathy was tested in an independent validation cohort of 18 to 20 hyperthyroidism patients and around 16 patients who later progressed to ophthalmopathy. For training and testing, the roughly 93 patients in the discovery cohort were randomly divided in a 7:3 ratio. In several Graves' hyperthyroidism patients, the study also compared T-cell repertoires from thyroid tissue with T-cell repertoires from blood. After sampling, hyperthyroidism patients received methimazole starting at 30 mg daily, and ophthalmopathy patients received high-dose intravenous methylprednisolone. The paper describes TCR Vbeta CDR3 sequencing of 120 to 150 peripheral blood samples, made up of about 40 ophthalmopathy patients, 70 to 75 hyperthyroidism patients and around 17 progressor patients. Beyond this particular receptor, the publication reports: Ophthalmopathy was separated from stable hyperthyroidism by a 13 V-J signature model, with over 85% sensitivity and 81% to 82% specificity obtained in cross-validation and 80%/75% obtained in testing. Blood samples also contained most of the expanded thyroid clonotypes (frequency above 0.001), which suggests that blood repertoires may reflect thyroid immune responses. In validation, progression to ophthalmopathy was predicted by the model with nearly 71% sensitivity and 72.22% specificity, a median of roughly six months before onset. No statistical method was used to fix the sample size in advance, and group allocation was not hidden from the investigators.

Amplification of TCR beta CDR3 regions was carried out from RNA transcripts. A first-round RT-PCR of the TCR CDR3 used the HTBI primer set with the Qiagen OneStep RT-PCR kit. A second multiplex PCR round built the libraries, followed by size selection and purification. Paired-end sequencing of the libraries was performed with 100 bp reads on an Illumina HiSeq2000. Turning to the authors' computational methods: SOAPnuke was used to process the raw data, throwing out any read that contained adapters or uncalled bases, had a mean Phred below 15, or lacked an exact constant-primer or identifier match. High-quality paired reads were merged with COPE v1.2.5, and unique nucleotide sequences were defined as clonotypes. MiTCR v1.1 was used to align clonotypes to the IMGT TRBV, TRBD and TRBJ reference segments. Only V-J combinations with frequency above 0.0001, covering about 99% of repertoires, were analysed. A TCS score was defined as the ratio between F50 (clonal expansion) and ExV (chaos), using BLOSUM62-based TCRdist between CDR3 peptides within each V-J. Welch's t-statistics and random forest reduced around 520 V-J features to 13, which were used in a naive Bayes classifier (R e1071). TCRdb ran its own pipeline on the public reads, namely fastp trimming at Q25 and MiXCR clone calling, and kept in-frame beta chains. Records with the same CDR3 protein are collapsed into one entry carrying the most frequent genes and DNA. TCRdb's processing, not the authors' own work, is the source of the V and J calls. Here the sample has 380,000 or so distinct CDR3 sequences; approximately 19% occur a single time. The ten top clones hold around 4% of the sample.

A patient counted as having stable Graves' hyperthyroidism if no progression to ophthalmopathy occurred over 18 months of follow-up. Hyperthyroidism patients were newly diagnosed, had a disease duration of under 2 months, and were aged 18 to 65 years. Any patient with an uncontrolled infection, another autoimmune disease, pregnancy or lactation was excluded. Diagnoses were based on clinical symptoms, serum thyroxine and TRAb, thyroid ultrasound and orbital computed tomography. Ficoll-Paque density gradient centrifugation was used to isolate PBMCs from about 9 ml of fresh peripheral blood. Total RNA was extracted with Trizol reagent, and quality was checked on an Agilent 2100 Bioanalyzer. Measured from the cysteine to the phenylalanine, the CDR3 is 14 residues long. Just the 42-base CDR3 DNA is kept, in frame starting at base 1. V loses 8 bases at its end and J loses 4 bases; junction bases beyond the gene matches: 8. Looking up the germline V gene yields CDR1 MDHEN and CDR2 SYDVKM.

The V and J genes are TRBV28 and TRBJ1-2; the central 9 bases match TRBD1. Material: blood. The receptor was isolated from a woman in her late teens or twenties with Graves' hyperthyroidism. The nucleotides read TGTGCCAGCTTTATTGGACAGGGGCTCTATGGCTACACCTTC. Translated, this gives CASFIGQGLYGYTF.